This T cell receptor beta chain comes out of a study of cytomegalovirus exposure and HLA in healthy donors. Findings of the study overall: Some public TCRs appeared in many individuals, while most sequences were rare. The study designated about 180 TCR beta chains cytomegalovirus-associated.

The CDR3 has 13 amino acids. Germline loops: CDR1 SNHLY, CDR2 FYNNEI. The V gene lost 7 bases and the J gene lost 6 bases, with 12 bases spanning the gap. Remarks on this clone: The antigen is unknown.

PCR used 60 Vbeta primers and 13 Jbeta primers. Sequenced by immunoSEQ multiplex PCR; TCRdb stores in-frame clones only, minus some. The listing records some 200,000 clones. The donors were healthy bone marrow donors. The chain links TRBV2 to TRBJ2-2, with a possible D match to TRBD1 (5 bases). The receptor was derived from a boy younger than 18 in good health and CMV-seronegative. The sample was PBMCs. CDR3 sequence: CASKDNSAGELFF. The CDR3 DNA follows: TGTGCCAGCAAGGACAACTCCGCCGGGGAGCTGTTTTTT.